The 20 T cell receptor beta chains below come from one sample, sequenced in a study of blood T cell repertoires in COVID-19. Profiling relied on immunoSEQ multiplex PCR, and the TCRdb table lists in-frame clones only, not all of them. Seen here are around 170,000 clones, over 75% observed once, and the top ten hold 7%. What was sequenced was PBMCs or T cells enriched from blood (not recorded which). The receptors were gathered from a woman in her fifties or sixties who had recovered from COVID-19.

The V call is TRBV4-1, the J call TRBJ2-3; TRBD2 matches 11 bases. This CDR3 comprises 18 residues. Germline CDR1 is MGHRA and CDR2 is YSYEKL. Trimming took 1 base from V and 2 from J; bases not matched to a gene: 8. CDR3 region: CASSQVAGLAVITDTQYF. The CDR3 DNA reads TGCGCCAGCAGCCAAGTAGCGGGACTAGCGGTGATCACAGATACGCAGTATTTT.

The rearrangement uses TRBV28 and TRBJ2-7, with a possible D match to TRBD2 (5 bases). Trimming took off 9 bases at V and 3 bases at J, with 15 bases between the two ends. The CDR3 contains 13 residues. In germline, CDR1 is MDHEN, CDR2 SYDVKM. The CDR3: CASGSGMVYEQYF. The CDR3 bases are TGTGCCAGTGGTTCGGGAATGGTCTACGAGCAGTACTTC.

This chain connects TRBV15 to TRBJ1-1; TRBD1 agrees at 9 bases. Germline CDR1 reads LNHNV; CDR2 reads YYDKDF (reference sequence). This CDR3 region has 15 residues. Trimming cost V 0 bases and J 6 bases; bases outside gene matches: 5. In nucleotides, the CDR3 is TGTGCCACCAGCAGAGACCGGGACAGGGTGTCTGAAGCTTTCTTT. It codes for CATSRDRDRVSEAFF.

The chain links TRBV4-1 to TRBJ2-1; 14 bases map to TRBD2. Unmatched junction bases numbered 13, after V lost 2 bases and J lost 4 bases. Germline CDR1 MGHRA, CDR2 YSYEKL. The CDR3 runs to 20 residues. The CDR3 bases are TGCGCCAGCAGCCAACAGACCCCGGGACTAGCGGGAGCGTTGTACAATGAGCAGTTCTTC. Translation gives CASSQQTPGLAGALYNEQFF.

This chain links TRBV30 with TRBJ2-7; unclear D gene. In germline, CDR1 is GTSNPN, CDR2 SVGIG (reference sequence). V lost 4 bases to trimming and J lost 2 bases, with 12 bases between them. CDR3 length: 13 residues. DNA of the CDR3: TGTGCCTGGAAAATCCTTCCCGCCTACGAGCAGTACTTC. Its translation is CAWKILPAYEQYF.

The chain has TRBV18 and TRBJ1-1; the match to TRBD1 covers 9 bases. V gave up 1 base and J gave up 4 bases; unmatched junction bases: 10. Looked up from germline, CDR1 is KGHSH and CDR2 is LQKENI. There are 17 residues in the CDR3. The CDR3 reads CASSPLPWGTGSTEAFF. CDR3 nucleotides: TGTGCCAGCTCACCACTCCCATGGGGGACAGGGTCCACTGAAGCTTTCTTT.

CDR3 amino acids: CASSESAAGNTEAFF. The CDR3 DNA is TGTGCCAGTAGTGAGTCTGCCGCCGGGAACACTGAAGCTTTCTTT. The chain couples TRBV19 to TRBJ1-1; D unresolved. V shed 5 bases and J shed 1 base, with 14 bases lying between them. Germline CDR1 and CDR2: LNHDA and SQIVND (reference sequence). The length of the CDR3 is 15 residues. Variable domain in full (rest from reference TRBV19 and TRBJ1-1): DGGITQSPKYLFRKEGQNVTLSCEQNLNHDAMYWYRQDPGQGLRLIYYSQIVNDFQKGDIAEGYSVSREKKESFPLTVTSAQKNPTAFYLCASSESAAGNTEAFFGQGTRLTVV.

This chain connects TRBV6-1 to TRBJ2-3; the match to TRBD2 covers 8 bases. This CDR3 has 16 amino acids. Unmatched junction bases numbered 5, after V lost 1 base and J lost 2 bases. In germline, CDR1 is MNHNS, CDR2 SASEGT. CDR3 region: CASSEDGRGPTDTQYF. As DNA, the CDR3 is TGTGCCAGCAGTGAAGACGGGAGGGGTCCCACAGATACGCAGTATTTT.

This clone showed up just once. V usage is TRBV18 and J usage is TRBJ2-6; 10 bases match TRBD1. The germline gives CDR1 KGHSH, CDR2 LQKENI. The CDR3 has 17 residues. Trimming removed 4 bases from V and 3 bases from J; junction bases left unmatched: 6. This CDR3 is CASSQMTGGHGANVLTF. The CDR3 bases are TGTGCCAGCTCACAAATGACAGGGGGCCATGGGGCCAACGTCCTGACTTTC.

The chain is built from TRBV5-1 and TRBJ2-1; D remains unclear. V was trimmed by 1 base and J by 5 bases, leaving 7 bases between them. The CDR3 covers 13 residues. Germline CDR1 reads SGHRS; CDR2 reads YFSETQ. Here the CDR3 DNA reads TGCGCCAGCAGCTTGCAGGCCAACAATGAGCAGTTCTTC. Translated: CASSLQANNEQFF.

This chain connects TRBV19 to TRBJ2-7, with 8 bases that match TRBD1. There are 13 residues in the CDR3. With V trimmed by 3 bases and J by 7 bases, 5 bases remained unmatched. The germline V gene encodes CDR1 LNHDA and CDR2 SQIVND (reference sequence). CDR3 protein: CASSITGTGEQYF. The DNA for the CDR3 is TGTGCCAGTAGTATCACAGGGACAGGTGAGCAGTACTTC.

This clone has only one observation. The CDR3, as DNA: TGTGCCAGCAGCGGAGTCGGCGTCAATCAGCCCCAGCATTTT. Its protein product is CASSGVGVNQPQHF. The chain is built from TRBV7-9 and TRBJ1-5, with no clear D. This CDR3 is built from 14 residues. Germline V lookup: CDR1 SEHNR, CDR2 FQNEAQ (reference sequence). V was trimmed by 5 bases and J by 3 bases, leaving 11 bases between them.

The chain combines TRBV18 with TRBJ1-2; possibly TRBD1 for D (6 bases). The CDR3 consists of 15 residues. Per germline, CDR1 KGHSH and CDR2 LQKENI. Trimming shortened V by 1 base and J by 2 bases, and 11 bases separated the two germline ends. The CDR3 sequence is CASSPRQADNYGYTF. CDR3 sequence (DNA): TGTGCCAGCTCACCACGACAGGCTGACAACTATGGCTACACCTTC.

This clone has only a few counts. The genes are TRBV30 and TRBJ1-2, with TRBD1 as a possible D gene (6 bases). Deletions cut 4 bases from V and 4 bases from J, with 16 bases between. The CDR3 has 14 amino acids. Germline CDR1 is GTSNPN and CDR2 is SVGIG (reference sequence). In nucleotides, the CDR3 is TGTGCCTGGAACACAGGGAACTTTGGCTATGGCTACACCTTC. Its translation is CAWNTGNFGYGYTF.

This sequence joins TRBV19 and TRBJ1-6; a possible D gene is TRBD1 (5 bases). CDR3 length: 16 amino acids. Looked up from germline, CDR1 is LNHDA and CDR2 is SQIVND (reference sequence). The V gene lost 3 bases and the J gene lost 11 bases, with 20 bases spanning the gap. The CDR3 bases are TGTGCCAGTAGTATGGGGCAGCCCGGGCTTCTAACACCCCTCCACTTT. Protein: CASSMGQPGLLTPLHF.

V usage is TRBV7-2 and J usage is TRBJ1-6; 7 nucleotides align to TRBD1. From germline, CDR1 is SGHTA and CDR2 FQGNSA. This CDR3 is built from 17 residues. V shed 2 bases and J 4 bases; nucleotides not matched to a gene: 8. The CDR3 DNA reads as TGTGCCAGCAGCTTACCGGGACAGCCTTTTTATAATTCACCCCTCCACTTT. Translating it yields CASSLPGQPFYNSPLHF. Based on the CDR3 plus reference TRBV7-2 and TRBJ1-6, the full variable domain is GAGVSQSPSNKVTEKGKDVELRCDPISGHTALYWYRQSLGQGLEFLIYFQGNSAPDKSGLPSDRFSAERTGGSVSTLTIQRTQQEDSAVYLCASSLPGQPFYNSPLHFGNGTRLTVT.

The chain uses TRBV7-9 and TRBJ1-1, with a tentative D call TRBD1 (5 bases). V lost 1 base, J lost 1 base, and 7 bases lay in between. This CDR3 has 14 amino acids. CDR1 SEHNR and CDR2 FQNEAQ come from the germline V gene (reference sequence). Here the CDR3 DNA reads TGTGCCAGCAGCTTAGTAAGGGGGAACACTGAAGCTTTCTTT. It is translated as CASSLVRGNTEAFF.

The rearrangement links TRBV3-1 (or the pseudogene TRBV3-2) to TRBJ1-4, with a weak D call TRBD1 (5 bases). CDR1 and CDR2 from the germline V gene are LGHDT and YNNKEL (reference sequence). CDR3 length: 14 residues. V gave up 2 bases and J gave up 7 bases, with 11 bases separating them. DNA of the CDR3: TGTGCCAGCAGCCAATCAGGGCCTGGTGAAAAACTGTTTTTT. This sequence encodes CASSQSGPGEKLFF.

In its sample, this clone was seen a few times. This sequence joins TRBV19 and TRBJ2-1, with 7 bases that match TRBD2. The junction had 10 bases not matched to a gene; V was cut back by 4 bases and J by 10 bases. The CDR3 runs to 14 residues. CDR1 and CDR2 (germline): LNHDA, SQIVND (reference sequence). As DNA, the CDR3 is TGTGCCAGTAGTAGGGCTAGCGGATACGGGGAGCAGTTCTTC. As protein: CASSRASGYGEQFF.

The chain employs TRBV5-1 and TRBJ2-5; TRBD1 matches 10 bases. The germline gives CDR1 SGHRS, CDR2 YFSETQ. V shed 5 bases, J shed 5 bases, and the junction held 6 bases outside the gene matches. CDR3 length equals 14 residues. CDR3 in DNA: TGCGCCAGCAGGCATGACAGGGGGCTTGAGACCCAGTACTTC. This translates into CASRHDRGLETQYF.